This TCR delta chain came from a study of γδ T cells in repeated Plasmodium falciparum infection. Study summary: Sampling occurred at baseline, pre-infection for selected infections, and 21 days post-infection.

TCRdb reprocessed the multiplex PCR reads through CATT. The table records 45,000 to 70,000 delta-chain clones, around 1.7% of them present only once. This clone has a handful of counts. The target antigen is unknown. A read error is likely here: a far larger clone is one base away. Other DNA sequences in this specimen translate into the identical CDR3. Study-wide points: Repeated controlled infections reportedly drove waves of new clonotype selection in Vdelta2-negative, mostly Vdelta1+, gammadelta repertoires.

The germline CDR1 and CDR2 sequences are TSWWSYY and QGS. J gave up 10 bases and V 0 bases, and 32 bases lay outside the gene matches. The CDR3 totals 24 residues. Bulk repertoires came from Vgamma9/Vdelta2+ or Vdelta2-negative gammadelta T cells flow-sorted from PBMC. The chain carries TRDV1 and TRDJ1; 13 positions match TRDD3. Because TCRdb records no J gene, it was assigned here through a match of the DNA to germline. Sequenced: gamma-delta T cells from blood. This sequence was found in a pool of human donors (malaria-infected and uninfected, not separated). Here the CDR3 DNA reads TGTGCTCTTGGGGAACTAGTCCCCAGCTATAAGCTAGCATCGACTGGGGGATACGCTTTAACACTCATCTTT. Translated: CALGELVPSYKLASTGGYALTLIF.